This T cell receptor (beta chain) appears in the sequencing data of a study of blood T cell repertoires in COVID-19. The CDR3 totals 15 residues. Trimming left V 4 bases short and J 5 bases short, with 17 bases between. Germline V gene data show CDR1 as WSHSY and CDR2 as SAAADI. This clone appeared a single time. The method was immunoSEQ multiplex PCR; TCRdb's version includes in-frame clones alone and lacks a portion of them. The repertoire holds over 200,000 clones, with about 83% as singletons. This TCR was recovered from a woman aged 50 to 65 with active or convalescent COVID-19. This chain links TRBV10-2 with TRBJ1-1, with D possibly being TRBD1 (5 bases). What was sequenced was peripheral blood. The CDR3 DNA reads TGCGCCAGCAGTGCCGGGGGACCTCTGGTTACTGAAGCTTTCTTT. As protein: CASSAGGPLVTEAFF.